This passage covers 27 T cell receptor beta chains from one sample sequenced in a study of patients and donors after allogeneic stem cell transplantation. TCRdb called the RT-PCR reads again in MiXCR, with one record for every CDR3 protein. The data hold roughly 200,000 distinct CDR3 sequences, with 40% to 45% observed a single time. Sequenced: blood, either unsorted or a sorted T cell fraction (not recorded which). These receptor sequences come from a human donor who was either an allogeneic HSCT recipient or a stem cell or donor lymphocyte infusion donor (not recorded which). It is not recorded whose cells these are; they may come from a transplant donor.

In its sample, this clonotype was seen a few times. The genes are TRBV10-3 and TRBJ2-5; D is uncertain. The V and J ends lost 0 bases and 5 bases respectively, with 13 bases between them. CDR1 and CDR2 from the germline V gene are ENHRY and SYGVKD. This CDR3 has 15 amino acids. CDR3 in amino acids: CAISESKSGDETQYF. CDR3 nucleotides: TGTGCCATCAGTGAGTCGAAGAGTGGGGATGAGACCCAGTACTTC.

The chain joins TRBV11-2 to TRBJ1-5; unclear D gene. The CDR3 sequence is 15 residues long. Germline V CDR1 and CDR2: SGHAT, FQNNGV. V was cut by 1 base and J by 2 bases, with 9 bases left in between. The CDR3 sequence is CASSLGGLGNQPQHF. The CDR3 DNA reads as TGTGCCAGCAGCTTAGGAGGGCTAGGCAATCAGCCCCAGCATTTT. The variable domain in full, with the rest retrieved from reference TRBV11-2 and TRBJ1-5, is EAGVAQSPRYKIIEKRQSVAFWCNPISGHATLYWYQQILGQGPKLLIQFQNNGVVDDSQLPKDRFSAERLKGVDSTLKIQPAKLEDSAVYLCASSLGGLGNQPQHFGDGTRLSIL.

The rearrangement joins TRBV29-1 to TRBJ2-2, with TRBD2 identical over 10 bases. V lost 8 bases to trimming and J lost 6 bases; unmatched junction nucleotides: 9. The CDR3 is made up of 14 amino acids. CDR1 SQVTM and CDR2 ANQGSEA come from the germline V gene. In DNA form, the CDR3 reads TGCAGCATAACGGGTCTAGCGGGAGCCGGGGAGCTGTTTTTT. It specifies CSITGLAGAGELFF.

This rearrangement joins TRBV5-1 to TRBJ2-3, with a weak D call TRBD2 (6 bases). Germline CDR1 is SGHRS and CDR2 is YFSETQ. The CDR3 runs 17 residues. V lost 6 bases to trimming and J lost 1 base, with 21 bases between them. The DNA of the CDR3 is TGCGCCAGCACCCAAGGGCCCGGGGGAGGACGCACAGATACGCAGTATTTT. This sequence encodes CASTQGPGGGRTDTQYF.

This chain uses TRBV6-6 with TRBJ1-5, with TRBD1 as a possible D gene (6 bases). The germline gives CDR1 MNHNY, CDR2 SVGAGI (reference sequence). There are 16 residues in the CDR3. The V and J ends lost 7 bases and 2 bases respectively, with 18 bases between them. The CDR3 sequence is CASNKLQGSGNQPQHF. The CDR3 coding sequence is TGTGCCAGCAATAAACTTCAGGGGTCGGGCAATCAGCCCCAGCATTTT.

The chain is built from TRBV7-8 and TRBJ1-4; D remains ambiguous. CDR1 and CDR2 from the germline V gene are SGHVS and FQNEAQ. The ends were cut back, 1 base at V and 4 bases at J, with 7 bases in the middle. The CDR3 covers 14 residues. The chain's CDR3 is CASSLESVNEKLFF. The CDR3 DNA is TGTGCCAGCAGCTTAGAATCCGTTAATGAAAAACTGTTTTTT. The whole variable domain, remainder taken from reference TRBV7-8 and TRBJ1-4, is GAGVSQSPRYKVAKRGQDVALRCDPISGHVSLFWYQQALGQGPEFLTYFQNEAQLDKSGLPSDRFFAERPEGSVSTLKIQRTQQEDSAVYLCASSLESVNEKLFFGSGTQLSVL.

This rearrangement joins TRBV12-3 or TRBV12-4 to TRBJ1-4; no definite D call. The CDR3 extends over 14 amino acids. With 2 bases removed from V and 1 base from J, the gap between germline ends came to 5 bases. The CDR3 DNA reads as TGTGCCAGCAGTTTACGGGAAACTAATGAAAAACTGTTTTTT. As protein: CASSLRETNEKLFF.

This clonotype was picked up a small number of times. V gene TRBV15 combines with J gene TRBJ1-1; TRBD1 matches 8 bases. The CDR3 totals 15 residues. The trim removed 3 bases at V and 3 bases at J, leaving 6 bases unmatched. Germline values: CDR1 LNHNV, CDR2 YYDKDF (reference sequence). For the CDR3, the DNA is TGTGCCACCAGCAGGCCAGGGGGCCGGCACACTGAAGCTTTCTTT. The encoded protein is CATSRPGGRHTEAFF.

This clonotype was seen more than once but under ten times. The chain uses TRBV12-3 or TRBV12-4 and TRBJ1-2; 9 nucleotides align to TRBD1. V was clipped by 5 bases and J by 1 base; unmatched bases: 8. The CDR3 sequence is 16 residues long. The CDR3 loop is CASSLRDRADNYGYTF. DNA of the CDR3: TGTGCCAGCAGTCTCAGGGACAGGGCGGATAACTATGGCTACACCTTC.

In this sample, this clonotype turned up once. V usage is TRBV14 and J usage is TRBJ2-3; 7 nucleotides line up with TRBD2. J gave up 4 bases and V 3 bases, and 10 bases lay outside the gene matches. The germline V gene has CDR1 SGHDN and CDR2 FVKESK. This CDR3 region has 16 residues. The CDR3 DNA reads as TGTGCCAGCAGCCAGGGGGGGAGAGTGCTTGCAGATACGCAGTATTTT. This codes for CASSQGGRVLADTQYF.

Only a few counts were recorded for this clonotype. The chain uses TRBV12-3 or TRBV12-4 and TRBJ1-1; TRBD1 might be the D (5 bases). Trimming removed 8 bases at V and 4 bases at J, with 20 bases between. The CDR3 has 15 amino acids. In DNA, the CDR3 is TGTGCCAGCTCATTAAAGGGGAGGGGAGGCACTGAAGCTTTCTTT. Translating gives CASSLKGRGGTEAFF.

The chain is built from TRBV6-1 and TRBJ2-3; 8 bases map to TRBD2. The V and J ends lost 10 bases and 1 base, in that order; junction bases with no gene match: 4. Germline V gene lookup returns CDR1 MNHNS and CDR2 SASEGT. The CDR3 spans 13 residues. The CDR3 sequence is CANALAGTDTQYF. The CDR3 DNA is TGTGCCAACGCACTAGCGGGCACAGATACGCAGTATTTT.

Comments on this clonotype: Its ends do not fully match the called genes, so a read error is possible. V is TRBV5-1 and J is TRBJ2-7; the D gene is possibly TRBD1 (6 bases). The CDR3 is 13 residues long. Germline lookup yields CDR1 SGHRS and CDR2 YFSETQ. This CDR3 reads CASRPLTGYEQCF. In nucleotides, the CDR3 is TGCGCCAGCAGACCTCTGACAGGCTACGAGCAGTGCTTC.

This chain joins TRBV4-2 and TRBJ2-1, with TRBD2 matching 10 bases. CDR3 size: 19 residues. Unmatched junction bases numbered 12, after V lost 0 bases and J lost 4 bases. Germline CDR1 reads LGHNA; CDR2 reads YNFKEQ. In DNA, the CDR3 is TGTGCCAGCAGCCAAGAAGGCCTAGCGGGAGTAAACCCGTACAATGAGCAGTTCTTC. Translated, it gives CASSQEGLAGVNPYNEQFF.

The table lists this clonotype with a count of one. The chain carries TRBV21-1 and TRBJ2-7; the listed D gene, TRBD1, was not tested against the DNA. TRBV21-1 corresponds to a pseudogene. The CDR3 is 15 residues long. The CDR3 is CASRAPGQHAYEQYF. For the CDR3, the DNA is TGTGCCAGCAGAGCACCGGGACAACATGCCTACGAGCAGTACTTC.

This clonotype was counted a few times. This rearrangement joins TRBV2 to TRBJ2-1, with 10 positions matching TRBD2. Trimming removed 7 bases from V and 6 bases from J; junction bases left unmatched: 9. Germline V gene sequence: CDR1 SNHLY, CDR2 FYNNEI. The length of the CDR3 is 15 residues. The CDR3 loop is CASTPRTSGVNEQFF. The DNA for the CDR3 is TGTGCCAGCACCCCGAGGACTAGCGGAGTCAATGAGCAGTTCTTC.

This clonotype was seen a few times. The CDR3 nucleotides are TGTGCCAGCAGCCCCGACAGCGACTATGGCTACACCTTC. Protein product: CASSPDSDYGYTF. The chain couples TRBV12-3 or TRBV12-4 to TRBJ1-2; D may be TRBD1 (5 bases). The CDR3 is made up of 13 amino acids. The V and J ends lost 6 bases and 3 bases respectively, with 11 bases between them.

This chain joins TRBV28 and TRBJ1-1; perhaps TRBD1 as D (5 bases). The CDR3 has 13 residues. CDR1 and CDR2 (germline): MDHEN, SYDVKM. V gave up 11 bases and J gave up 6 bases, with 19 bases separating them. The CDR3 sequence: CAEMGREGSEAFF. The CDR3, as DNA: TGTGCCGAAATGGGCAGGGAAGGGTCTGAAGCTTTCTTT.

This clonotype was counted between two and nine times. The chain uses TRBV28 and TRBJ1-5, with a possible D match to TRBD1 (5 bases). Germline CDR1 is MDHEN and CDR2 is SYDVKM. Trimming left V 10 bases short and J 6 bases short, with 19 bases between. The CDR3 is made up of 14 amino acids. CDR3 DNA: TGTGCCACCGAGACCGGGACCGCCGGTCAGCCCCAGCATTTT. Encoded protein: CATETGTAGQPQHF.

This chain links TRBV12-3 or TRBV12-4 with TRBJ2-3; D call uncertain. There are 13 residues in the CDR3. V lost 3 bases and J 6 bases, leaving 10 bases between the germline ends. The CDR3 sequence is CASSFVSGDTQYF. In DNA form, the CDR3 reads TGTGCCAGCAGTTTCGTATCTGGGGATACGCAGTATTTT.

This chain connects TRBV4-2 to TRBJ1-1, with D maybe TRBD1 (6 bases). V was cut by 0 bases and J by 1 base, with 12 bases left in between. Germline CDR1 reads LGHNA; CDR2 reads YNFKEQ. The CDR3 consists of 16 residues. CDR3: CASSQETGIPNTEAFF. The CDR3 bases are TGTGCCAGCAGCCAAGAAACAGGGATCCCGAACACTGAAGCTTTCTTT.

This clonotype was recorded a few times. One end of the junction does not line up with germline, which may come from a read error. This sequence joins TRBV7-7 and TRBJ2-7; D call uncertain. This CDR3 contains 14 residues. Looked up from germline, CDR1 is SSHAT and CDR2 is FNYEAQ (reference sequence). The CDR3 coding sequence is TGTGCTAGCAGCTTATCTGACGGCACCTACGAGCAGTACTTC. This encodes CASSLSDGTYEQYF.

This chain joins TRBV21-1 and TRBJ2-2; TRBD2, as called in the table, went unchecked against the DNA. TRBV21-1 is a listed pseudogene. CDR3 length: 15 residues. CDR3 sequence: CASSILAGYTGELFF. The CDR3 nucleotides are TGTGCCAGCAGCATTCTAGCGGGATACACCGGGGAGCTGTTTTTT.

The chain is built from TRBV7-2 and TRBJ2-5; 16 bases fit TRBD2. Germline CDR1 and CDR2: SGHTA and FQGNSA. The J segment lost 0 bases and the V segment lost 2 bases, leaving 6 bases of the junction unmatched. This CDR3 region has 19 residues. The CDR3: CASSLIGTSGRAYQETQYF. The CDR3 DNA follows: TGTGCCAGCAGCTTAATAGGGACTAGCGGGAGGGCGTACCAAGAGACCCAGTACTTC.

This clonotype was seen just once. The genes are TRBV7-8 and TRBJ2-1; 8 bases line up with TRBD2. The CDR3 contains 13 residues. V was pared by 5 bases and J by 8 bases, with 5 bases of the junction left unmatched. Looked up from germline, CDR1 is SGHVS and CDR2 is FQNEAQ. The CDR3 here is CASSRTSLDEQFF. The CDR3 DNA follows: TGTGCCAGCAGCCGGACTAGCCTCGATGAGCAGTTCTTC.

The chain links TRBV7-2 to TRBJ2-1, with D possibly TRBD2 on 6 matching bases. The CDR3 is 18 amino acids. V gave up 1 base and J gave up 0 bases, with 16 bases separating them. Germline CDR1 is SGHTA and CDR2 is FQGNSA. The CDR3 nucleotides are TGTGCCAGCAGCTTAGGGAGGGTGGTGTTGAGCTCCTACAATGAGCAGTTCTTC. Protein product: CASSLGRVVLSSYNEQFF.

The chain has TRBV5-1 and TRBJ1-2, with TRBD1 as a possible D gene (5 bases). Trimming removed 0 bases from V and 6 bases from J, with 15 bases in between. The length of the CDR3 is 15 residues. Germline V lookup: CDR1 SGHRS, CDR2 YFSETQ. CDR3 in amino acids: CASSLARPGRDGYTF. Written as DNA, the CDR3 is TGCGCCAGCAGCTTGGCCCGCCCAGGGCGGGATGGCTACACCTTC.